The 22 T cell receptor beta chains below all came from one sample that was sequenced in a study of T-cell reconstitution after alpha-beta-depleted transplantation in children. Unique molecular identifiers featured in how the TCRbeta library was prepared. Using its own MiXCR run on the PCR reads, TCRdb lists one record per CDR3 protein. The table has 90,000 to 130,000 distinct CDR3 sequences, 6.4% seen once. The source material was PBMCs, mostly from graft donor cells, sampled 360 days after TCRalphabeta/CD19-depleted stem cell transplant. The receptors shown here come from a male patient aged 2-10 years who had a stem cell transplant for acute lymphoblastic leukemia, so the T cells may come from the graft donor.

The chain carries TRBV18 and TRBJ2-7, with D tentatively TRBD1 (6 bases). Germline V gives CDR1 KGHSH, CDR2 LQKENI. V was clipped by 6 bases and J by 2 bases, with 14 bases between them. The CDR3 is 14 residues long. CDR3 sequence: CASSLNRETYEQYF. In DNA form, the CDR3 reads TGTGCCAGCTCTCTCAACAGGGAAACCTACGAGCAGTACTTC.

This clonotype was seen ten or more times. The CDR3 sequence: CASSFSVHEQFF. For the CDR3, the DNA is TGTGCCAGCAGTTTTAGTGTACATGAGCAGTTCTTC. The chain has TRBV12-3 or TRBV12-4 and TRBJ2-1; D not certain. CDR3 length: 12 amino acids. The V end was cut by 3 bases, the J end by 8 bases, with 8 bases between.

At least ten counts were recorded for this clonotype. This rearrangement joins TRBV30 to TRBJ2-3, with TRBD2 identical over 9 bases. Germline loops: CDR1 GTSNPN, CDR2 SVGIG (reference sequence). The CDR3 is made up of 15 amino acids. V lost 2 bases and J lost 1; bases outside the gene matches: 4. CDR3 DNA sequence: TGTGCCTGGAGTCTCGCGGGAGGGGGCACAGATACGCAGTATTTT. It specifies CAWSLAGGGTDTQYF. Variable domain in full (rest from reference TRBV30 and TRBJ2-3): SQTIHQWPATLVQPVGSPLSLECTVEGTSNPNLYWYRQAAGRGLQLLFYSVGIGQISSEVPQNLSASRPQDRQFILSSKKLLLSDSGFYLCAWSLAGGGTDTQYFGPGTRLTVL.

The chain employs TRBV4-2 and TRBJ2-7, with 9 bases aligning to TRBD1. With V trimmed by 0 bases and J by 4 bases, 4 bases remained unmatched. Germline-derived CDR1 and CDR2 are LGHNA and YNFKEQ. This CDR3 spans 15 amino acids. The CDR3 loop is CASSQEGQGGYEQYF. The DNA of the CDR3 is TGTGCCAGCAGCCAAGAGGGACAGGGCGGGTACGAGCAGTACTTC.

This clonotype appeared many times. The chain carries TRBV9 and TRBJ1-1, with D unclear. V gave up 0 bases and J gave up 3 bases, with 15 bases separating them. Germline lookup yields CDR1 SGDLS and CDR2 YYNGEE. The CDR3 runs 16 residues. The CDR3 here is CASSVVLSKRDTEAFF. The CDR3 DNA reads as TGTGCCAGCAGCGTAGTCCTTAGTAAAAGGGACACTGAAGCTTTCTTT.

This clonotype was seen repeatedly, ten times or more. The rearrangement joins TRBV4-1 to TRBJ1-5; TRBD1 matches at 9 bases. The length of the CDR3 is 17 residues. The V gene's germline CDR1 is MGHRA and CDR2 YSYEKL. The ends lost 1 base at V and 7 bases at J; junction bases unmatched: 11. CDR3 sequence (DNA): TGCGCCAGCAGCCAAGTTCCCGGGACAGGGATAGGCCAGCCCCAGCATTTT. It encodes CASSQVPGTGIGQPQHF.

This clonotype was seen once. The junction shows a germline mismatch at one end, possibly a read error. The chain links TRBV20-1 to TRBJ1-6; D possibly corresponds to TRBD1 (6 bases). The CDR3 has 17 amino acids. The V gene's germline CDR1 is DFQATT and CDR2 SNEGSKA (reference sequence). The CDR3 nucleotides read TGCTGTGCTCCTGGAGGGGGGACCCGTTCCTATAATTCACCCCTCCACTTT. Protein product: CCAPGGGTRSYNSPLHF.

This clonotype was counted a few times. V gene TRBV24-1 combines with J gene TRBJ2-1, with 7 bases lining up with TRBD1. Germline loops: CDR1 KGHDR, CDR2 SFDVKD. V was clipped by 0 bases and J by 0 bases; unmatched bases: 4. CDR3 length equals 17 residues. The CDR3 DNA follows: TGTGCCACCAGTGATTTGAGGGCAGGGGGCTCCTACAATGAGCAGTTCTTC. Translation: CATSDLRAGGSYNEQFF.

The chain couples TRBV24-1 to TRBJ2-2, with D possibly TRBD2 on 5 matching bases. V gave up 3 bases and J gave up 8 bases, with 12 bases separating them. The CDR3 contains 14 residues. The germline V gene encodes CDR1 KGHDR and CDR2 SFDVKD. The CDR3 protein is CATSDPTRGGELFF. The CDR3 DNA reads as TGTGCCACCAGTGATCCGACACGGGGAGGGGAGCTGTTTTTT.

In its sample, this clonotype was seen a few times. CDR3 sequence reads: CASSEGRAAYQPQHF. CDR3 DNA sequence: TGTGCCAGCAGTGAAGGCAGGGCAGCCTATCAGCCCCAGCATTTT. The V call is TRBV6-1, the J call TRBJ1-5; a possible D gene is TRBD1 (5 bases). Germline loops: CDR1 MNHNS, CDR2 SASEGT. The CDR3 covers 15 residues. V was trimmed by 1 base and J by 5 bases, leaving 12 bases between them.

This clonotype was counted a few times. The genes are TRBV20-1 and TRBJ2-1; D unclear. This CDR3 has 17 residues. Germline values: CDR1 DFQATT, CDR2 SNEGSKA (reference sequence). V lost 1 base and J 0 bases, leaving 16 bases between the germline ends. The CDR3 DNA reads as TGCAGTGCTAGAGTAGCCTATTTTGGGTACTCCTACAATGAGCAGTTCTTC. Translation gives CSARVAYFGYSYNEQFF.

There are many counts of this clonotype. The chain is built from TRBV7-2 and TRBJ1-5; D unclear. Germline-derived CDR1 and CDR2 are SGHTA and FQGNSA. The CDR3 length is 12 residues. V dropped 5 bases and J dropped 7 bases, with 9 bases sitting between them. CDR3 sequence: CASSGPVQPQHF. CDR3 sequence (DNA): TGTGCCAGCAGCGGCCCCGTGCAGCCCCAGCATTTT.

This clonotype was seen repeatedly, ten times or more. The chain employs TRBV15 and TRBJ2-1; D not resolved. Germline V gene data show CDR1 as LNHNV and CDR2 as YYDKDF (reference sequence). V lost 0 bases and J lost 2, with 8 bases in between. The CDR3 length is 15 residues. CDR3: CATSRDWTPYNEQFF. As DNA, the CDR3 is TGTGCCACCAGCAGAGACTGGACGCCCTACAATGAGCAGTTCTTC.

In the case of this clonotype: This could be a read error, since a much larger clone is one nucleotide away. It is likely a read error, because the conserved phenylalanine at the end of the CDR3 is missing. The chain uses TRBV4-2 and TRBJ2-7, with D possibly matching TRBD1 (5 bases). The CDR3 length is 13 residues. Germline lookup yields CDR1 LGHNA and CDR2 YNFKEQ. Trimming shortened V by 2 bases and J by 5 bases, and 10 bases separated the two germline ends. The CDR3 bases are TGTGCCAGCAGCCAATCCCAGGGCCACGAGCAGTACATC. This codes for CASSQSQGHEQYI.

This clonotype has just a few counts. V gene TRBV13 combines with J gene TRBJ2-7, with 12 bases aligning to TRBD1. Germline CDR1 and CDR2: PRHDT and FYEKMQ (reference sequence). CDR3 length equals 16 residues. V was pared by 2 bases and J by 4 bases, with 6 bases of the junction left unmatched. The CDR3 spells CASSLLGQGARYEQYF. CDR3 nucleotide sequence: TGTGCCAGCAGCTTATTGGGACAGGGGGCTAGGTACGAGCAGTACTTC.

This clonotype was detected many times. The chain combines TRBV24-1 with TRBJ2-7, with TRBD1 identical over 9 bases. Germline CDR1 is KGHDR and CDR2 is SFDVKD. The CDR3 is made up of 16 amino acids. After removal of 3 bases from V and 3 bases from J, the junction contained 8 bases not matched to a gene. Written as DNA, the CDR3 is TGTGCCACCAGTGATCCACGACAGGGGGGCCGCTACGAGCAGTACTTC. Its translation: CATSDPRQGGRYEQYF.

The rearrangement links TRBV6-5 to TRBJ2-3, with a weak D call TRBD2 (7 bases). Trimming took 2 bases from V and 2 from J, leaving 11 bases between them. Germline V CDR1 and CDR2: MNHEY, SVGAGI. There are 15 residues in the CDR3. CDR3 sequence reads: CASSYTAGATDTQYF. The CDR3 DNA is TGTGCCAGCAGTTACACGGCGGGGGCCACAGATACGCAGTATTTT.

The rearrangement links TRBV7-3 to TRBJ2-5; TRBD2 aligns across 8 bases. The germline CDR1 and CDR2 sequences are SGHTA and FQGTGA. V trimming: 1 base; J trimming: 4 bases; junction bases outside the gene matches: 2. The CDR3 runs to 14 residues. The CDR3 DNA follows: TGTGCCAGCAGCTTAAACGGGAGGGGAGAGACCCAGTACTTC. Protein sequence: CASSLNGRGETQYF.

This clonotype occurred a few times. The J gene is TRBJ2-5, the V gene TRBV4-1; D possibly corresponds to TRBD1 (5 bases). V lost 2 bases and J lost 0, with 10 bases in between. The CDR3 sequence is 15 residues long. Germline loops: CDR1 MGHRA, CDR2 YSYEKL. The CDR3 here is CASSQRQRDQETQYF. For the CDR3, the DNA is TGCGCCAGCAGCCAACGACAGCGAGACCAAGAGACCCAGTACTTC.

In this sample, this clonotype turned up many times. The gene calls are TRBV25-1 and TRBJ1-2, with a weak D call TRBD1 (6 bases). The CDR3 is made up of 13 amino acids. The ends were cut back, 8 bases at V and 7 bases at J, with 17 bases in the middle. Germline V gene lookup returns CDR1 MGHDK and CDR2 SYGVNS. The CDR3 DNA reads TGTGCCAGCTCCCGGACAGCCGTGTTTGGCTACACCTTC. It is translated as CASSRTAVFGYTF.

This clonotype was seen at least ten times. The chain links TRBV10-3 to TRBJ2-5; 9 bases align to TRBD1. V was pared by 2 bases and J by 5 bases, with 9 bases of the junction left unmatched. Looked up from germline, CDR1 is ENHRY and CDR2 is SYGVKD. The CDR3 is 16 residues long. The CDR3 DNA is TGTGCCATCAGTGAGGAACCGGGACAGGGTCGGGAGACCCAGTACTTC. This codes for CAISEEPGQGRETQYF.

This rearrangement joins TRBV2 to TRBJ1-6; 9 nucleotides agree with TRBD1. Germline V gives CDR1 SNHLY, CDR2 FYNNEI. Trimming took 6 bases from V and 7 from J; bases not matched to a gene: 7. This CDR3 region has 15 residues. CDR3 residues: CASSAGTGTNSPLHF. CDR3 nucleotides: TGTGCCAGCAGCGCCGGGACAGGGACAAATTCACCCCTCCACTTT.